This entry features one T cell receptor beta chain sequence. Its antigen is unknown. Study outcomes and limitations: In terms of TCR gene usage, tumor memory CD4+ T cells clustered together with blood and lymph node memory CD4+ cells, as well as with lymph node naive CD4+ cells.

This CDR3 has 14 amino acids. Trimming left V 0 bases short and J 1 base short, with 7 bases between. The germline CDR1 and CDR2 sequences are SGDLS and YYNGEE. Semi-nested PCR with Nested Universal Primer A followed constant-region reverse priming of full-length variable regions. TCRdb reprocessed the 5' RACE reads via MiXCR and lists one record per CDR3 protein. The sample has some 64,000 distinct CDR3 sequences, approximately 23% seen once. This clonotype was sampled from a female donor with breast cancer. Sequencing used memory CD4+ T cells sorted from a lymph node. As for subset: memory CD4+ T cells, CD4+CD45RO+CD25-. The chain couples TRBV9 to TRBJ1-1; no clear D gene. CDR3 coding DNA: TGTGCCAGCAGCGTAGTATCAGAGAACACTGAAGCTTTCTTT. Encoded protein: CASSVVSENTEAFF.